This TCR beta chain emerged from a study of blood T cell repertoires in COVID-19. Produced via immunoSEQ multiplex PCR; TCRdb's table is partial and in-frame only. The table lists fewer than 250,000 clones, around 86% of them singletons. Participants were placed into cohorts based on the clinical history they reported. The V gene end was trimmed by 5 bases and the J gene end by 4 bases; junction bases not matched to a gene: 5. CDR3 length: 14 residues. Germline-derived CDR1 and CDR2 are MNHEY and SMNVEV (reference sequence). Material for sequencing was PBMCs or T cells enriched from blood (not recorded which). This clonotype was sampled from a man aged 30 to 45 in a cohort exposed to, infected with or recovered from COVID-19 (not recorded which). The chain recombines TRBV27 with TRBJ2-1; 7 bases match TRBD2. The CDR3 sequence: CASSRTSAYNEQFF. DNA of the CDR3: TGTGCCAGCAGTAGAACTAGCGCGTACAATGAGCAGTTCTTC.